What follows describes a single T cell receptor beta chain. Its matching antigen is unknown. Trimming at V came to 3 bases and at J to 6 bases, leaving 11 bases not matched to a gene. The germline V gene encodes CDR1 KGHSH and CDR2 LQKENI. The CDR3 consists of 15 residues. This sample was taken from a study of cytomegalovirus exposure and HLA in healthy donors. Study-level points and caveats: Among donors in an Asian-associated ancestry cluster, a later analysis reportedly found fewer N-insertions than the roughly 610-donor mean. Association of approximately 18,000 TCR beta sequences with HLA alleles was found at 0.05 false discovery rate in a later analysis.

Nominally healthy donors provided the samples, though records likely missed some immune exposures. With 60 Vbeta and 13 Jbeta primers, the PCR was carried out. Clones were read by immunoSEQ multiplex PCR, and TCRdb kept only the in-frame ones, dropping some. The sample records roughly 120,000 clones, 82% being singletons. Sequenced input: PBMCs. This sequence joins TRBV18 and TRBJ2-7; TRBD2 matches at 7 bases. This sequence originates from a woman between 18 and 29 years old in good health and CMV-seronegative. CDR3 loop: CASSPPAGNLGEQYF. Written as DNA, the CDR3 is TGTGCCAGCTCACCCCCAGCGGGGAATCTAGGCGAGCAGTACTTC. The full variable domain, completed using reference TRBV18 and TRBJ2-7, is NAGVMQNPRHLVRRRGQEARLRCSPMKGHSHVYWYRQLPEEGLKFMVYLQKENIIDESGMPKERFSAEFPKEGPSILRIQQVVRGDSAAYFCASSPPAGNLGEQYFGPGTRLTVT.